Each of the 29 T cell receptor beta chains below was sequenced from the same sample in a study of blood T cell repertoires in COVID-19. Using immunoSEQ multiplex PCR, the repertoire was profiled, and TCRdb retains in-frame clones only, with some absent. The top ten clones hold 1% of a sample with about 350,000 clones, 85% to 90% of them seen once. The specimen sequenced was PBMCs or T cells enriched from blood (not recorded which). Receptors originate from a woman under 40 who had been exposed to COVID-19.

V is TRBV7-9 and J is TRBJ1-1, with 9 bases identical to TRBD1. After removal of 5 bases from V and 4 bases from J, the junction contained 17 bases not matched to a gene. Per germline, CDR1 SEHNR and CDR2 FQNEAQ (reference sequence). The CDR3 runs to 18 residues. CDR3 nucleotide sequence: TGTGCCAGCAGCCCCCCGTTTGGACAGGGGAAAGAGAGCACTGAAGCTTTCTTT. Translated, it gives CASSPPFGQGKESTEAFF.

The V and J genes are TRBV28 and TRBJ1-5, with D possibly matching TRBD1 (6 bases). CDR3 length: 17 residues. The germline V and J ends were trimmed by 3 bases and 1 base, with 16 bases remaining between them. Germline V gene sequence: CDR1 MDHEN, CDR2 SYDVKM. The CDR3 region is CASSFPRDIMSNQPQHF. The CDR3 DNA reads TGTGCCAGCAGTTTCCCCAGGGACATAATGAGCAATCAGCCCCAGCATTTT. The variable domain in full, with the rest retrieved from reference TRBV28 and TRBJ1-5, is DVKVTQSSRYLVKRTGEKVFLECVQDMDHENMFWYRQDPGLGLRLIYFSYDVKMKEKGDIPEGYSVSREKKERFSLILESASTNQTSMYLCASSFPRDIMSNQPQHFGDGTRLSIL.

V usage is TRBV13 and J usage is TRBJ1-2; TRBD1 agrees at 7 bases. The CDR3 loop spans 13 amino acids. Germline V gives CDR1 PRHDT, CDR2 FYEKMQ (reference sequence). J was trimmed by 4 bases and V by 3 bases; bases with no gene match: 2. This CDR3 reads CASSLGQSYGYTF. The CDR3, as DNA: TGTGCCAGCAGCTTGGGACAGTCCTATGGCTACACCTTC.

The CDR3 here is CASSLGSSQETQYF. Here the CDR3 DNA reads TGCGCCAGCAGCTTGGGTAGTTCCCAAGAGACCCAGTACTTC. This rearrangement joins TRBV5-1 to TRBJ2-5, with D unclear. Germline V gene sequence: CDR1 SGHRS, CDR2 YFSETQ. V was pared by 0 bases and J by 1 base, with 7 bases between. The CDR3 has 14 residues.

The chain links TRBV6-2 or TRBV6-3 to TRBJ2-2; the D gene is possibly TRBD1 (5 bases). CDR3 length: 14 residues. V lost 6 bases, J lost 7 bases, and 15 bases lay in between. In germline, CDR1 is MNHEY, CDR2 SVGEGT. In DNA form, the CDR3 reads TGTGCCAGCAGCGATGGGGCCTTTATCGGGGAGCTGTTTTTT. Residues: CASSDGAFIGELFF.

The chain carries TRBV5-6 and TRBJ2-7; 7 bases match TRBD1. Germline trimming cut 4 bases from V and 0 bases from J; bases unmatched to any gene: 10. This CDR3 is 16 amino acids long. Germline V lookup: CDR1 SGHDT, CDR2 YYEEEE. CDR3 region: CASSSPTGLGSYEQYF. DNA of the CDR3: TGTGCCAGCAGCAGCCCGACAGGGTTGGGCTCCTACGAGCAGTACTTC.

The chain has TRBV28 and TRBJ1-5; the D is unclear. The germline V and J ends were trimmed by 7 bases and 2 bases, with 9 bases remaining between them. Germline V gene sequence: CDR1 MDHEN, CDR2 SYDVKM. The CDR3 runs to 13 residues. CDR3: CASTYQGNQPQHF. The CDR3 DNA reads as TGTGCCAGCACCTACCAGGGCAATCAGCCCCAGCATTTT.

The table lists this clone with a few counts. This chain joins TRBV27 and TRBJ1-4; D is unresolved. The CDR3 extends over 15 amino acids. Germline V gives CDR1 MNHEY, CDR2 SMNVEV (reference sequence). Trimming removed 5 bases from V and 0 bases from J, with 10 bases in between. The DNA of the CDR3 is TGTGCCAGCAGTCACGGGAGTGCAACTAATGAAAAACTGTTTTTT. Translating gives CASSHGSATNEKLFF.

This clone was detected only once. The DNA for the CDR3 is TGTGCCTGGACCCTCGACCCGGGGGGATATGGCTACACCTTC. Its protein is CAWTLDPGGYGYTF. This chain connects TRBV30 to TRBJ1-2; D is perhaps TRBD1 (5 bases). V lost 4 bases to trimming and J lost 5 bases, with 17 bases between them. CDR1 and CDR2 from the germline V gene are GTSNPN and SVGIG (reference sequence). This CDR3 region has 14 residues.

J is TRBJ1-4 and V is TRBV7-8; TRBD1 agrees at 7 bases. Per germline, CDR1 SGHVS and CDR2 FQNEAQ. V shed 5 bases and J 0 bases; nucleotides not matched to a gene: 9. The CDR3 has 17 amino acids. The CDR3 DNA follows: TGTGCCAGCAGCCCAACCGGGACAGCAGCAACTAATGAAAAACTGTTTTTT. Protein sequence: CASSPTGTAATNEKLFF.

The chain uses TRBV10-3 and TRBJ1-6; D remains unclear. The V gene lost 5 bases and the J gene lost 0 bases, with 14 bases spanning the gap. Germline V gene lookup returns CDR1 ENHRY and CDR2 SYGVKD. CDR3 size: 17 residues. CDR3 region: CAISLEFGSSYNSPLHF. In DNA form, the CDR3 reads TGTGCCATCAGTTTAGAGTTCGGGAGCTCCTATAATTCACCCCTCCACTTT.

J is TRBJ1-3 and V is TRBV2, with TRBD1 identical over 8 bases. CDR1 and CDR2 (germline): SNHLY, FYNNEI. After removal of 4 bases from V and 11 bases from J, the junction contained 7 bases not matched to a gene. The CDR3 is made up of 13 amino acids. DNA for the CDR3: TGTGCCAGCAGTGGGACAGGGCGTGCCGCCATATATTTT. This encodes CASSGTGRAAIYF. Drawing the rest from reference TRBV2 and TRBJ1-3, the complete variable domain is EPEVTQTPSHQVTQMGQEVILRCVPISNHLYFYWYRQILGQKVEFLVSFYNNEISEKSEIFDDQFSVERPDGSNFTLKIRSTKLEDSAMYFCASSGTGRAAIYFGEGSWLTVV.

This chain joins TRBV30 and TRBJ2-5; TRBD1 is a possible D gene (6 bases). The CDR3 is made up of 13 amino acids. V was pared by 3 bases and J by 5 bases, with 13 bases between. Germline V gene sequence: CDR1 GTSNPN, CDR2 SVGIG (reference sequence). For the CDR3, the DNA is TGTGCCTGGAGGGGCAGGGGATTGGAGACCCAGTACTTC. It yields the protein CAWRGRGLETQYF. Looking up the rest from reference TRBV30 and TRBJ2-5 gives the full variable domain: SQTIHQWPATLVQPVGSPLSLECTVEGTSNPNLYWYRQAAGRGLQLLFYSVGIGQISSEVPQNLSASRPQDRQFILSSKKLLLSDSGFYLCAWRGRGLETQYFGPGTRLLVL.

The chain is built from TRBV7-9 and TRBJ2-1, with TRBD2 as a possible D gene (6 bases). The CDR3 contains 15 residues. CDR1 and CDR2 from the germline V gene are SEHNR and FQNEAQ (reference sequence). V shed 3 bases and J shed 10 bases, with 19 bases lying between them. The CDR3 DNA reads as TGTGCCAGCAGCTTGGGACTTCGCGGCGATGAAGAGCAGTTCTTC. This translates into CASSLGLRGDEEQFF.

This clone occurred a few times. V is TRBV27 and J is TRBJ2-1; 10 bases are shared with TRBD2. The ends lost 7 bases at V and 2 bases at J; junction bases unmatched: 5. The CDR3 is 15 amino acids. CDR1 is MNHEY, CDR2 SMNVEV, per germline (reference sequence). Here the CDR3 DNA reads TGTGCCAGCAAGGTCGGACTAGCGGCCTACAATGAGCAGTTCTTC. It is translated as CASKVGLAAYNEQFF.

CDR3 in amino acids: CASSYSWGTGDSPLHF. CDR3 in DNA: TGTGCCAGCAGTTACTCGTGGGGTACAGGGGATTCACCCCTCCACTTT. The J gene is TRBJ1-6, the V gene TRBV6-5; 7 bases agree with TRBD1. CDR3 length equals 16 residues. Per germline, CDR1 MNHEY and CDR2 SVGAGI. V was clipped by 0 bases and J by 8 bases; unmatched bases: 7.

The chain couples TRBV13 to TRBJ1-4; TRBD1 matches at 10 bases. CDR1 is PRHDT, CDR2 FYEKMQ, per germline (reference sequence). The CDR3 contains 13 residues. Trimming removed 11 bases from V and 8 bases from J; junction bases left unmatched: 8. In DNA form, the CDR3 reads TGTGCCGGCGGGGACAGGGGTTACGAAAAACTGTTTTTT. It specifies CAGGDRGYEKLFF.

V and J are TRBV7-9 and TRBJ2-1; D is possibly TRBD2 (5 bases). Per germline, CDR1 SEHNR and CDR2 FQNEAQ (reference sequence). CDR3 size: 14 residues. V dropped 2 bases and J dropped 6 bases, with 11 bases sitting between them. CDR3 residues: CASSLNLAANEQFF. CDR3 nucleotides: TGTGCCAGCAGCTTAAATCTAGCCGCCAATGAGCAGTTCTTC.

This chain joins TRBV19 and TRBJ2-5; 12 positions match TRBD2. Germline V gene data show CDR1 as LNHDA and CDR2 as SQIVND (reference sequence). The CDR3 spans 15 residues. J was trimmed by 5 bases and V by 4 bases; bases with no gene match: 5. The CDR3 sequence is CASSTLAGGGETQYF. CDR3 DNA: TGTGCCAGTAGTACTCTAGCGGGAGGGGGGGAGACCCAGTACTTC.

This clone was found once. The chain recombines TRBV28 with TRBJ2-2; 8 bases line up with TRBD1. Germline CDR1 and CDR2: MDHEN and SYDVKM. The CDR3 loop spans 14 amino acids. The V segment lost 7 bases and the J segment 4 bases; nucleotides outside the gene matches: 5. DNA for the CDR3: TGTGCCAGCATCGATCAGGGGGCCACCGGGGAGCTGTTTTTT. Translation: CASIDQGATGELFF.

CDR3 coding DNA: TGTGCCACCCTAGCGGGAATCTACAATGAGCAGTTCTTC. This translates into CATLAGIYNEQFF. The chain employs TRBV28 and TRBJ2-1, with 9 bases identical to TRBD2. The junction had 4 bases not matched to a gene; V was cut back by 10 bases and J by 3 bases. Germline CDR1 reads MDHEN; CDR2 reads SYDVKM. The CDR3 is 13 amino acids.

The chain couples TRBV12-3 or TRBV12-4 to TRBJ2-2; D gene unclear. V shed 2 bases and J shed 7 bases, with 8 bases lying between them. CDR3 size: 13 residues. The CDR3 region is CASSLRTGGELFF. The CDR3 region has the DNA TGTGCCAGCAGTTTACGTACCGGCGGGGAGCTGTTTTTT.

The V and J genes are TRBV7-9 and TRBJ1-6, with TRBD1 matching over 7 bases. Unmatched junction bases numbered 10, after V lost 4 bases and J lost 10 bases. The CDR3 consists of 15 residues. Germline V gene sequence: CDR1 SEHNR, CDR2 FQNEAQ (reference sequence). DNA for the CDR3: TGTGCCAGCAGCTCCCTAGGGGGCCCGGAGTCACCCCTCCACTTT. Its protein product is CASSSLGGPESPLHF.

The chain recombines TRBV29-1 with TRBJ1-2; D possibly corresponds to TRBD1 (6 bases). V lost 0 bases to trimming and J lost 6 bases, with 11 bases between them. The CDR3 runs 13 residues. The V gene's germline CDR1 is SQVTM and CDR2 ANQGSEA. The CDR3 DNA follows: TGCAGCGTTGAAGAAGGGACATACAATGGCTACACCTTC. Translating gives CSVEEGTYNGYTF.

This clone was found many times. The CDR3 is CASSLPTGVNSPLHF. In nucleotides, the CDR3 is TGTGCCAGCAGTCTCCCGACAGGGGTGAATTCACCCCTCCACTTT. The chain uses TRBV28 and TRBJ1-6; 8 bases map to TRBD1. J gave up 7 bases and V 5 bases, and 7 bases lay outside the gene matches. The germline gives CDR1 MDHEN, CDR2 SYDVKM. This CDR3 has 15 amino acids.

This chain's CDR3 is CATSATGYSYEQYF. CDR3 nucleotide sequence: TGTGCCACCAGTGCTACAGGGTATTCCTACGAGCAGTACTTC. The chain links TRBV24-1 to TRBJ2-7, with D perhaps matching TRBD1 (6 bases). V lost 5 bases to trimming and J lost 1 base, with 11 bases between them. Per the germline V gene, CDR1 is KGHDR and CDR2 is SFDVKD. The CDR3 consists of 14 residues.

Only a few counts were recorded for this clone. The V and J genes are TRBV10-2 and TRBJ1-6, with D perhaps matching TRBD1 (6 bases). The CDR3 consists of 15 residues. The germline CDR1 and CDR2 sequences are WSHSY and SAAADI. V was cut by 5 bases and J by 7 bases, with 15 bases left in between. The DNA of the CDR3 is TGCGCCAGCAGTCCCCAGGCAGGGGAAAATTCACCCCTCCACTTT. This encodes CASSPQAGENSPLHF.

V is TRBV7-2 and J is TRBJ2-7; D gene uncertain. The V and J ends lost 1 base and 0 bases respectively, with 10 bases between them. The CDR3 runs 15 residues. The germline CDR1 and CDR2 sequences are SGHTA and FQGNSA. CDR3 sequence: CASSLEAPSSYEQYF. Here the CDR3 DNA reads TGTGCCAGCAGCTTAGAGGCCCCTAGCTCCTACGAGCAGTACTTC.

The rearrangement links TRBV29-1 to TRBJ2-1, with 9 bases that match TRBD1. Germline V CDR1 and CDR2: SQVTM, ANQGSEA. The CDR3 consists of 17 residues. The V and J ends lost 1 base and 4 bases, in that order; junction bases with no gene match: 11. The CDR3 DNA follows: TGCAGCGTTGAAGGTGGGGTTAGGGACAGGGTATACAATGAGCAGTTCTTC. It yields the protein CSVEGGVRDRVYNEQFF.